The rows below give T cell receptor beta chains drawn from one sample of a study of identical twins. TCRdb analysed the 5' RACE reads with MiXCR anew, one entry per CDR3 protein. The sample records roughly 750,000 distinct CDR3 sequences, over 20% being singletons. This sample was also put to use in a study of T cells expressing NK-cell markers.

The sequencing sample was made of PBMCs. These receptor sequences come from a woman younger than 30 in good health. CDR3s include the opening cysteine and the closing phenylalanine or tryptophan. D genes are given only for firm matches.

>-|TRBV12-3/TRBV12-4
CASSRGRTEAFF
>TRBD2|TRBV20-1
CSARTPSGGSYEQYF
>-|TRBV9
CASSVVWGEQFF
>TRBD1|TRBV12-3/TRBV12-4
CASSFGTVYGYTF
>TRBD1|TRBV4-3
CASSPGQRDTQYF
>-|TRBV5-1
CASSWTGRDTEAFF
>TRBD2|TRBV6-5
CASSFARGFLTGELFF
>-|TRBV6-1
CASSLHLTQMTGELFF
>TRBD2|TRBV4-3
CASSQEAGGGHEQYF
>TRBD1|TRBV29-1
CSVGPGTGVYEQFF
>TRBD1|TRBV5-1
CASNPDRAYEQYF
>-|TRBV4-3
CASSQDRRAHEQYF
>-|TRBV12-3/TRBV12-4
CASSFRRVNEKLFF
>-|TRBV6-5
CASSYAPRTEAFF
>TRBD2|TRBV4-3
CASSRRPAGGGAGELFF
>-|TRBV20-1
CSAPRTWGEQFF
>-|TRBV12-3/TRBV12-4
CASSLGPKDGYTF
>TRBD2|TRBV7-2
CASSSSGPSSYNEQFF
>-|TRBV6-2/TRBV6-3
CASSYSTSNEQYF
>-|TRBV12-3/TRBV12-4
CASSLLTAREAFF
>TRBD2|TRBV12-3/TRBV12-4
CASSPTSGRITDTQYF
>-|TRBV7-8
CASSLVREEGDEQFF